These 25 T cell receptor beta chains share one sample of origin, sequenced in a study of cytomegalovirus exposure and HLA in healthy donors. TCRdb's copy holds only in-frame clones and misses some; the assay was immunoSEQ multiplex PCR. The sample lists roughly 200,000 clones; roughly 81% were seen once. The sequenced sample consisted of PBMCs. The source of these receptors is a woman aged 25 to 39 in good health and CMV-seronegative.

The chain has TRBV6-1 and TRBJ1-5, with TRBD1 as a possible D gene (6 bases). V shed 2 bases and J shed 2 bases, with 19 bases lying between them. Looked up from germline, CDR1 is MNHNS and CDR2 is SASEGT. This CDR3 is built from 18 residues. CDR3 DNA: TGTGCCAGCAGTGAAAGGGGGGGCGGCGGGCGTCGCAATCAGCCCCAGCATTTT. It yields the protein CASSERGGGGRRNQPQHF.

This rearrangement joins TRBV28 to TRBJ1-2, with D perhaps matching TRBD1 (5 bases). The CDR3 runs to 12 residues. Germline V gene data show CDR1 as MDHEN and CDR2 as SYDVKM. V was trimmed by 3 bases and J by 6 bases, leaving 8 bases between them. As DNA, the CDR3 is TGTGCCAGCAGTTTCGAAGGGGATGGCTACACCTTC. Protein sequence: CASSFEGDGYTF.

The V and J genes are TRBV7-2 and TRBJ1-1, with 10 bases matching TRBD1. Trimming took 3 bases from V and 5 from J; bases not matched to a gene: 9. Germline V CDR1 and CDR2: SGHTA, FQGNSA. The CDR3 runs to 16 residues. The CDR3 reads CASSFGQGERNTEAFF. In DNA, the CDR3 is TGTGCCAGCAGCTTTGGACAGGGGGAACGCAATACTGAAGCTTTCTTT.

This chain joins TRBV4-1 and TRBJ2-7; 9 bases are a match to TRBD1. Per germline, CDR1 MGHRA and CDR2 YSYEKL. The J segment lost 4 bases and the V segment lost 2 bases, leaving 6 bases of the junction unmatched. This CDR3 comprises 15 residues. The CDR3 region is CASSQPHRGPYEQYF. For the CDR3, the DNA is TGCGCCAGCAGCCAACCGCACAGGGGGCCTTACGAGCAGTACTTC.

The V gene is TRBV5-1, the J gene TRBJ2-1; 8 bases are a match to TRBD2. The length of the CDR3 is 14 residues. Germline V lookup: CDR1 SGHRS, CDR2 YFSETQ. V lost 2 bases, J lost 7 bases, and 5 bases stayed unmatched. CDR3 DNA: TGCGCCAGCAGCTTCGGCGGGGGGAATAATGAGCAGTTCTTC. Its protein product is CASSFGGGNNEQFF. The full variable domain, with the rest looked up from reference TRBV5-1 and TRBJ2-1, is KAGVTQTPRYLIKTRGQQVTLSCSPISGHRSVSWYQQTPGQGLQFLFEYFSETQRNKGNFPGRFSGRQFSNSRSEMNVSTLELGDSALYLCASSFGGGNNEQFFGPGTRLTVL.

The J gene is TRBJ1-1, the V gene TRBV4-1; the match to TRBD1 covers 10 bases. The V gene end was trimmed by 4 bases and the J gene end by 6 bases; junction bases not matched to a gene: 11. Per the germline V gene, CDR1 is MGHRA and CDR2 is YSYEKL. This CDR3 has 16 amino acids. The CDR3: CASSRTSTGGRAEAFF. In DNA form, the CDR3 reads TGCGCCAGCAGCCGAACCTCGACAGGGGGCCGGGCTGAAGCTTTCTTT.

The chain has TRBV30 and TRBJ2-3, with D perhaps matching TRBD1 (5 bases). Trimming removed 1 base from V and 0 bases from J, with 14 bases in between. Germline-derived CDR1 and CDR2 are GTSNPN and SVGIG (reference sequence). The CDR3 consists of 16 residues. CDR3 region: CAWSAIGAVSTDTQYF. The CDR3 region has the DNA TGTGCCTGGAGTGCAATTGGGGCGGTTAGCACAGATACGCAGTATTTT. The whole variable domain, remainder taken from reference TRBV30 and TRBJ2-3, is SQTIHQWPATLVQPVGSPLSLECTVEGTSNPNLYWYRQAAGRGLQLLFYSVGIGQISSEVPQNLSASRPQDRQFILSSKKLLLSDSGFYLCAWSAIGAVSTDTQYFGPGTRLTVL.

This rearrangement joins TRBV30 to TRBJ1-5; TRBD1 might be the D (6 bases). V lost 4 bases, J lost 7 bases, and 20 bases lay in between. The CDR3 runs 15 residues. CDR1 and CDR2 (germline): GTSNPN, SVGIG (reference sequence). The CDR3 coding sequence is TGTGCCTGGAATTCCGGGGGGCTAGGGGGACAGCCCCAGCATTTT. Amino acid sequence: CAWNSGGLGGQPQHF.

This chain uses TRBV25-1 with TRBJ2-7; the match to TRBD2 covers 11 bases. CDR1 and CDR2 from the germline V gene are MGHDK and SYGVNS. This CDR3 comprises 14 residues. Unmatched junction bases numbered 4, after V lost 6 bases and J lost 3 bases. CDR3 nucleotides: TGTGCCAGCAGAGGAGGGACTAGCGGCTACGAGCAGTACTTC. Translation: CASRGGTSGYEQYF.

This clone has only a few counts. V usage is TRBV7-9 and J usage is TRBJ2-7, with D possibly TRBD2 on 6 matching bases. V lost 6 bases and J 2 bases, leaving 14 bases between the germline ends. Germline V gene sequence: CDR1 SEHNR, CDR2 FQNEAQ (reference sequence). CDR3 size: 14 residues. CDR3 loop: CASSWGERAYEQYF. CDR3 DNA: TGTGCCAGCAGTTGGGGGGAGAGAGCCTACGAGCAGTACTTC.

This chain uses TRBV30 with TRBJ1-2, with a possible D match to TRBD1 (5 bases). The CDR3 contains 15 residues. Germline CDR1 and CDR2: GTSNPN and SVGIG (reference sequence). Trimming shortened V by 2 bases and J by 0 bases, and 13 bases separated the two germline ends. CDR3 protein: CAWSTSRATNYGYTF. CDR3 DNA: TGTGCCTGGAGTACGAGCAGGGCGACTAACTATGGCTACACCTTC.

This clone showed up just a few times. The rearrangement uses TRBV5-5 and TRBJ1-6, with a possible D match to TRBD1 (5 bases). The CDR3 contains 18 residues. In germline, CDR1 is SGHKS, CDR2 YYEKEE (reference sequence). V shed 0 bases and J shed 5 bases, with 18 bases lying between them. The CDR3 region has the DNA TGTGCCAGCAGCTTGGTGGGACTGATACGAGGGCATAATTCACCCCTCCACTTT. Its translation is CASSLVGLIRGHNSPLHF.

The chain recombines TRBV19 with TRBJ2-2; no clear D gene. Between the trimmed V and J ends, which lost 3 bases and 6 bases, there was a span of 8 bases. Looked up from germline, CDR1 is LNHDA and CDR2 is SQIVND (reference sequence). The CDR3 consists of 13 residues. The CDR3 protein is CASSIMAAGELFF. The CDR3 nucleotides read TGTGCCAGTAGTATTATGGCGGCCGGGGAGCTGTTTTTT.

This clone has a handful of counts. The V gene is TRBV9, the J gene TRBJ1-5; a weak D match, TRBD1 (6 bases). V shed 0 bases and J shed 5 bases, with 12 bases lying between them. CDR1 and CDR2 from the germline V gene are SGDLS and YYNGEE. This CDR3 is 15 amino acids long. The CDR3 here is CASSVETGTDQPQHF. The CDR3 coding sequence is TGTGCCAGCAGCGTAGAAACAGGGACGGATCAGCCCCAGCATTTT.

The chain recombines TRBV6-6 with TRBJ2-5; 9 nucleotides agree with TRBD1. Germline loops: CDR1 MNHNY, CDR2 SVGAGI (reference sequence). The V gene end was trimmed by 5 bases and the J gene end by 5 bases; junction bases not matched to a gene: 12. The CDR3 is made up of 16 amino acids. The CDR3 sequence: CASSHTPGTGLETQYF. The CDR3 DNA follows: TGTGCCAGCAGTCATACGCCCGGGACAGGGTTGGAGACCCAGTACTTC.

This clone was seen a single time. V is TRBV7-2 and J is TRBJ1-4; D unclear. The CDR3 totals 12 residues. CDR1 is SGHTA, CDR2 FQGNSA, per germline. V lost 5 bases, J lost 8 bases, and 9 bases lay in between. CDR3 nucleotides: TGTGCCAGCAGCCTCCAGGCGGAAAAACTGTTTTTT. It is translated as CASSLQAEKLFF. The full variable domain, completed using reference TRBV7-2 and TRBJ1-4, is GAGVSQSPSNKVTEKGKDVELRCDPISGHTALYWYRQSLGQGLEFLIYFQGNSAPDKSGLPSDRFSAERTGGSVSTLTIQRTQQEDSAVYLCASSLQAEKLFFGSGTQLSVL.

The genes are TRBV19 and TRBJ2-7; D is perhaps TRBD1 (5 bases). In germline, CDR1 is LNHDA, CDR2 SQIVND (reference sequence). The CDR3 sequence is 16 residues long. With 6 bases removed from V and 3 bases from J, the gap between germline ends came to 21 bases. The CDR3 region has the DNA TGTGCCAGTAGATTACGTGGAGACAGTCAACTCTACGAGCAGTACTTC. Amino acid sequence: CASRLRGDSQLYEQYF. Based on the CDR3 plus reference TRBV19 and TRBJ2-7, the full variable domain is DGGITQSPKYLFRKEGQNVTLSCEQNLNHDAMYWYRQDPGQGLRLIYYSQIVNDFQKGDIAEGYSVSREKKESFPLTVTSAQKNPTAFYLCASRLRGDSQLYEQYFGPGTRLTVT.

The chain employs TRBV5-4 and TRBJ1-2, with 9 bases fitting TRBD1. Germline loops: CDR1 SGHNT, CDR2 YYREEE (reference sequence). J gave up 4 bases and V 4 bases, and 8 bases lay outside the gene matches. This CDR3 has 15 amino acids. CDR3 nucleotides: TGTGCCAGCAGCATACTGGGACAGGGAAGCTATGGCTACACCTTC. This encodes CASSILGQGSYGYTF. The whole variable domain, filled in from reference TRBV5-4 and TRBJ1-2, reads ETGVTQSPTHLIKTRGQQVTLRCSSQSGHNTVSWYQQALGQGPQFIFQYYREEENGRGNFPPRFSGLQFPNYSSELNVNALELDDSALYLCASSILGQGSYGYTFGSGTRLTVV.

The chain combines TRBV7-6 with TRBJ2-2; 7 positions match TRBD2. The junction had 4 bases not matched to a gene; V was cut back by 2 bases and J by 1 base. The CDR3 runs 16 residues. CDR1 and CDR2 (germline): SGHVS, FNYEAQ. The CDR3 here is CASSLSAGENTGELFF. The DNA for the CDR3 is TGTGCCAGCAGCTTATCGGCGGGGGAGAACACCGGGGAGCTGTTTTTT.

This clone was counted a few times. CDR3 amino acids: CASSLVPKGEGEQYF. CDR3 sequence (DNA): TGCGCCAGCAGCTTGGTCCCGAAAGGGGAGGGCGAGCAGTACTTC. The J gene is TRBJ2-7, the V gene TRBV5-1; 7 bases align to TRBD2. Losses at the gene ends were 0 bases for V and 6 bases for J; bases not matched to a gene: 9. The CDR3 runs to 15 residues. Germline V CDR1 and CDR2: SGHRS, YFSETQ.

Notes on this clone: Other nucleotide sequences from this sample produce the same CDR3. V and J are TRBV7-9 and TRBJ2-7; 10 bases are shared with TRBD1. The CDR3 extends over 14 amino acids. CDR1 and CDR2 (germline): SEHNR, FQNEAQ (reference sequence). The V gene end was trimmed by 5 bases and the J gene end by 5 bases; junction bases not matched to a gene: 6. The chain's CDR3 is CASSPGTGVDEQYF. Written as DNA, the CDR3 is TGTGCCAGCAGCCCCGGGACAGGGGTGGACGAGCAGTACTTC.

The chain is built from TRBV6-5 and TRBJ1-2, with TRBD1 as a possible D gene (5 bases). The CDR3 is 11 residues long. Looked up from germline, CDR1 is MNHEY and CDR2 is SVGAGI. Trimming took off 4 bases at V and 9 bases at J, with 9 bases between the two ends. The CDR3 region is CASSWGGRYTF. As DNA, the CDR3 is TGTGCCAGCAGTTGGGGCGGACGCTACACCTTC.

The chain employs TRBV7-7 and TRBJ2-2; 9 nucleotides line up with TRBD1. CDR1 and CDR2 (germline): SSHAT, FNYEAQ (reference sequence). This CDR3 spans 14 amino acids. J was trimmed by 7 bases and V by 4 bases; bases with no gene match: 4. CDR3 residues: CASSYDRGSGELFF. DNA for the CDR3: TGTGCCAGCAGCTACGACAGGGGGAGCGGGGAGCTGTTTTTT. The full variable domain, rest sourced from reference TRBV7-7 and TRBJ2-2, is GAGVSQSPRYKVTKRGQDVTLRCDPISSHATLYWYQQALGQGPEFLTYFNYEAQPDKSGLPSDRFSAERPEGSISTLTIQRTEQRDSAMYRCASSYDRGSGELFFGEGSRLTVL.

The chain recombines TRBV6-5 with TRBJ1-2, with D uncertain. Looked up from germline, CDR1 is MNHEY and CDR2 is SVGAGI. The V end lost 6 bases, the J end lost 0 bases, and 11 bases lay between the germline ends. This CDR3 comprises 14 residues. The CDR3 is CASSPAGTNYGYTF. CDR3 sequence (DNA): TGTGCCAGCAGCCCGGCGGGAACTAACTATGGCTACACCTTC.

This chain connects TRBV25-1 to TRBJ2-1; 8 nucleotides agree with TRBD1. V lost 5 bases, J lost 3 bases, and 12 bases stayed unmatched. The CDR3 has 17 residues. Germline V gene lookup returns CDR1 MGHDK and CDR2 SYGVNS. CDR3 sequence reads: CASSLPGQGEIYNEQFF. The DNA for the CDR3 is TGTGCCAGCAGTTTACCCGGACAGGGCGAGATCTACAATGAGCAGTTCTTC.